The 31 T cell receptor beta chains listed next were all sequenced from one sample in a study of T cells after yellow fever vaccination. Each CDR3 protein is one row after TCRdb ran MiXCR on the 5' RACE reads. The repertoire holds about 12,000 distinct CDR3 sequences, 4.9% seen once, with 51% in the top ten. The sample was PBMCs, either bulk or a sorted T-cell subset (CD4+, CD8+, memory, or dextramer-sorted; not recorded which), taken 45 days after the yellow fever booster vaccination. Source of these receptors: a man aged 30 to 39 who received the YFV17D yellow fever vaccine.

This clonotype was detected ten times or more. The chain combines TRBV12-3 or TRBV12-4 with TRBJ2-2; no reliable D call. V lost 6 bases and J 2 bases, leaving 7 bases between the germline ends. The length of the CDR3 is 13 residues. The CDR3 bases are TGTGCCAGCAGCATATCCAACACCGGGGAGCTGTTTTTT. It encodes CASSISNTGELFF.

This clonotype was seen ten or more times. The chain uses TRBV6-5 and TRBJ1-2; 10 nucleotides agree with TRBD1. V gave up 11 bases and J gave up 10 bases; unmatched junction bases: 7. CDR1 and CDR2 from the germline V gene are MNHEY and SVGAGI. The CDR3 runs to 11 residues. The chain's CDR3 is CAASGQGSYTF. CDR3 sequence (DNA): TGTGCCGCATCGGGACAGGGGTCCTACACCTTC.

With respect to this clonotype: Just one base apart from a much larger clone, this may be a read error. The rearrangement joins TRBV12-3 or TRBV12-4 to TRBJ2-1; no firm D call. The CDR3 runs to 17 residues. The V end lost 8 bases, the J end lost 6 bases, and 26 bases lay between the germline ends. CDR3 DNA sequence: TGTGCCAGCGTTTCGGCCCCCGGCAGGCAGGTCTTCAATGAGCAGTTCTTC. It translates to CASVSAPGRQVFNEQFF.

This clonotype was recorded at least ten times. This chain joins TRBV2 and TRBJ2-2, with 10 bases fitting TRBD2. Germline-derived CDR1 and CDR2 are SNHLY and FYNNEI. The junction had 3 bases not matched to a gene; V was cut back by 6 bases and J by 2 bases. This CDR3 has 15 amino acids. This chain's CDR3 is CASSEREGNTGELFF. CDR3 DNA: TGTGCCAGCAGCGAGCGGGAGGGAAACACCGGGGAGCTGTTTTTT.

In its sample, this clonotype was seen many times. The chain couples TRBV3-1 to TRBJ2-3; 11 nucleotides line up with TRBD2. V was clipped by 3 bases and J by 2 bases; unmatched bases: 4. The germline gives CDR1 LGHDT, CDR2 YNNKEL (reference sequence). CDR3 size: 16 residues. The CDR3 sequence is CASSHSGRALTDTQYF. The CDR3 nucleotides are TGTGCCAGCAGCCATAGCGGGAGGGCCCTCACAGATACGCAGTATTTT.

This clonotype was recorded at least ten times. V gene TRBV12-3 or TRBV12-4 combines with J gene TRBJ2-7, with TRBD1 as a possible D gene (6 bases). V lost 9 bases and J 3 bases, leaving 12 bases between the germline ends. This CDR3 has 12 amino acids. The CDR3, as DNA: TGTGCCAGTATGATAGGGGGCTACGAGCAGTACTTC. Its translation is CASMIGGYEQYF.

In this sample, this clonotype turned up many times. J is TRBJ2-1 and V is TRBV9, with 8 bases fitting TRBD2. V shed 0 bases, J shed 13 bases, and the junction held 9 bases outside the gene matches. The CDR3 length is 14 residues. Germline V CDR1 and CDR2: SGDLS, YYNGEE. The CDR3 nucleotides read TGTGCCAGCAGCGTAGAGGTCGGGAGGGCCCCCCAGTTCTTC. Its protein product is CASSVEVGRAPQFF. Based on the CDR3 plus reference TRBV9 and TRBJ2-1, the full variable domain is DSGVTQTPKHLITATGQRVTLRCSPRSGDLSVYWYQQSLDQGLQFLIQYYNGEERAKGNILERFSAQQFPDLHSELNLSSLELGDSALYFCASSVEVGRAPQFFGPGTRLTVL.

This clonotype was counted between two and nine times. The V gene is TRBV9, the J gene TRBJ2-1; D is unclear. The CDR3 runs 16 residues. V gave up 3 bases and J gave up 0 bases, with 13 bases separating them. Germline loops: CDR1 SGDLS, CDR2 YYNGEE. The CDR3 spells CASSGPNLDSYNEQFF. The DNA of the CDR3 is TGTGCCAGCAGCGGCCCTAACTTGGACTCCTACAATGAGCAGTTCTTC.

This clonotype was counted at least ten times. This rearrangement joins TRBV7-8 to TRBJ2-6, with 8 bases matching TRBD1. Germline loops: CDR1 SGHVS, CDR2 FQNEAQ. There are 20 residues in the CDR3. The J segment lost 3 bases and the V segment lost 8 bases, leaving 21 bases of the junction unmatched. CDR3 region: CASSLSGLDRDFVGANVLTF. The CDR3 nucleotides are TGTGCCAGCTCCCTTAGCGGTCTGGACAGGGATTTTGTTGGGGCCAACGTCCTGACTTTC.

In its sample, this clonotype was seen many times. The chain is built from TRBV20-1 and TRBJ2-2; D might be TRBD1 (5 bases). V was pared by 4 bases and J by 0 bases, with 9 bases between. The germline gives CDR1 DFQATT, CDR2 SNEGSKA (reference sequence). The CDR3 extends over 14 amino acids. The CDR3 is CSATGIANTGELFF. The CDR3, as DNA: TGCAGTGCTACAGGGATCGCGAACACCGGGGAGCTGTTTTTT.

This clonotype is deemed medium-sized. The chain joins TRBV24-1 to TRBJ2-2; no clear D gene. The CDR3 loop spans 11 amino acids. V dropped 8 bases and J dropped 7 bases, with 7 bases sitting between them. The germline gives CDR1 KGHDR, CDR2 SFDVKD. The CDR3 DNA reads as TGTGCCACCAAATTCGGCGGGGAGCTGTTTTTT. Amino acid sequence: CATKFGGELFF.

This clonotype was counted at least ten times. The chain employs TRBV10-3 and TRBJ2-2; weak D call: TRBD2 (6 bases). CDR1 is ENHRY and CDR2 is SYGVKD in the germline V gene. The CDR3 has 15 amino acids. The V and J ends lost 7 bases and 0 bases respectively, with 12 bases between them. The CDR3 reads CAINRAGANTGELFF. In DNA form, the CDR3 reads TGTGCCATCAATCGAGCGGGCGCGAACACCGGGGAGCTGTTTTTT.

This clonotype was observed at least ten times. The V gene is TRBV4-2, the J gene TRBJ2-1; TRBD2 aligns across 10 bases. With 4 bases clipped from V and 5 bases from J, the junction kept 14 bases outside the gene matches. The V gene's germline CDR1 is LGHNA and CDR2 YNFKEQ. The length of the CDR3 is 18 residues. This chain's CDR3 is CASSLGGLAGAGDNEQFF. CDR3 sequence (DNA): TGTGCCAGCAGCCTGGGCGGGCTAGCGGGAGCGGGCGACAATGAGCAGTTCTTC.

This clonotype was observed at least ten times. This chain uses TRBV5-1 with TRBJ2-1; possibly TRBD1 or TRBD2 for D (6 bases each). Germline-derived CDR1 and CDR2 are SGHRS and YFSETQ. Trimming took off 2 bases at V and 7 bases at J, with 7 bases between the two ends. The CDR3 spans 12 residues. CDR3 DNA: TGCGCCAGCAGCTTAGGGGGGAATGAGCAGTTCTTC. This translates into CASSLGGNEQFF. Full variable domain (outside the CDR3, taken from reference TRBV5-1 and TRBJ2-1): KAGVTQTPRYLIKTRGQQVTLSCSPISGHRSVSWYQQTPGQGLQFLFEYFSETQRNKGNFPGRFSGRQFSNSRSEMNVSTLELGDSALYLCASSLGGNEQFFGPGTRLTVL.

This clonotype appeared many times. The J gene is TRBJ1-5, the V gene TRBV19; no definite D call. Between the trimmed V and J ends, which lost 3 bases and 0 bases, there was a span of 3 bases. The germline gives CDR1 LNHDA, CDR2 SQIVND (reference sequence). The CDR3 totals 13 residues. The CDR3 sequence: CASSMISNQPQHF. The CDR3 nucleotides read TGTGCCAGTAGTATGATTAGCAATCAGCCCCAGCATTTT.

This clonotype was seen at least ten times. The chain has TRBV5-1 and TRBJ2-7; D is perhaps TRBD1 (7 bases). CDR1 SGHRS and CDR2 YFSETQ come from the germline V gene. This CDR3 is 14 amino acids long. Between the trimmed V and J ends, which lost 3 bases and 2 bases, there was a span of 12 bases. DNA of the CDR3: TGCGCCAGCAGCTACTCAGGGGGGCCCTACGAGCAGTACTTC. Its protein product is CASSYSGGPYEQYF. Together with reference TRBV5-1 and TRBJ2-7, the CDR3 gives the full variable domain: KAGVTQTPRYLIKTRGQQVTLSCSPISGHRSVSWYQQTPGQGLQFLFEYFSETQRNKGNFPGRFSGRQFSNSRSEMNVSTLELGDSALYLCASSYSGGPYEQYFGPGTRLTVT.

This clonotype was detected many times. This chain's CDR3 is CASSQTSGSVYEQYF. CDR3 coding DNA: TGCGCCAGCAGTCAAACTAGCGGGAGTGTATACGAGCAGTACTTC. The V and J genes are TRBV5-1 and TRBJ2-7; TRBD2 matches at 11 bases. Germline lookup yields CDR1 SGHRS and CDR2 YFSETQ. Germline trimming cut 5 bases from V and 4 bases from J; bases unmatched to any gene: 8. The CDR3 contains 15 residues.

The chain is built from TRBV7-2 and TRBJ2-7; D ambiguous. V was shortened by 5 bases and J by 5 bases, with 10 bases between the two germline ends. This CDR3 has 12 amino acids. Germline assignment: CDR1 SGHTA and CDR2 FQGNSA. The CDR3 DNA is TGTGCCAGCAGCAGGAGAGGCAACGAGCAGTACTTC. It encodes CASSRRGNEQYF.

This clonotype has a count of ten or more. This chain links TRBV19 with TRBJ1-2, with D maybe TRBD1 (6 bases). CDR3 length equals 14 residues. V lost 3 bases to trimming and J lost 6 bases, with 14 bases between them. Germline loops: CDR1 LNHDA, CDR2 SQIVND (reference sequence). The CDR3 protein is CASSIPQQGHGYTF. CDR3 coding DNA: TGTGCCAGTAGTATCCCGCAACAGGGCCATGGCTACACCTTC.

This clonotype was counted many times. The chain employs TRBV20-1 and TRBJ2-5; D not certain. Germline-derived CDR1 and CDR2 are DFQATT and SNEGSKA (reference sequence). The CDR3 sequence is 11 residues long. Trimming left V 3 bases short and J 4 bases short, with 6 bases between. In nucleotides, the CDR3 is TGCAGTGCTAGCTCCAGAGAGACCCAGTACTTC. Translated, it gives CSASSRETQYF.

This clonotype appeared many times. This CDR3 is CASRNTGTGGETQYF. DNA of the CDR3: TGTGCCAGCAGAAACACCGGGACAGGGGGCGAGACCCAGTACTTC. The chain recombines TRBV6-2 or TRBV6-3 with TRBJ2-5; 12 nucleotides match TRBD1. J gave up 5 bases and V 6 bases, and 7 bases lay outside the gene matches. The germline V gene encodes CDR1 MNHEY and CDR2 SVGEGT. This CDR3 comprises 15 residues.

Many counts were recorded for this clonotype. The chain couples TRBV29-1 to TRBJ1-4; D remains ambiguous. The CDR3 runs to 14 residues. Trimming stripped 4 bases from V and 0 bases from J, with 9 bases between. The germline V gene has CDR1 SQVTM and CDR2 ANQGSEA. CDR3 protein: CSVAASATNEKLFF. The CDR3 nucleotides read TGCAGCGTTGCGGCGTCCGCAACTAATGAAAAACTGTTTTTT.

This clonotype was recorded many times. V and J are TRBV3-1 and TRBJ2-2; 9 bases align to TRBD2. There are 14 residues in the CDR3. Germline CDR1 LGHDT, CDR2 YNNKEL (reference sequence). V lost 4 bases and J lost 6; bases outside the gene matches: 3. Written as DNA, the CDR3 is TGTGCCAGCAGCCTTAGCGGGAGCCCCGGGGAGCTGTTTTTT. It specifies CASSLSGSPGELFF. The full variable domain, in which reference TRBV3-1 and TRBJ2-2 provide the parts outside the CDR3, is DTAVSQTPKYLVTQMGNDKSIKCEQNLGHDTMYWYKQDSKKFLKIMFSYNNKELIINETVPNRFSPKSPDKAHLNLHINSLELGDSAVYFCASSLSGSPGELFFGEGSRLTVL.

This clonotype was counted at least ten times. V gene TRBV24-1 combines with J gene TRBJ2-6, with D possibly matching TRBD1 (6 bases). Trimming left V 10 bases short and J 0 bases short, with 15 bases between. The germline V gene has CDR1 KGHDR and CDR2 SFDVKD. The CDR3 consists of 16 residues. The CDR3 sequence is CATEGTRFSGANVLTF. The CDR3 nucleotides are TGTGCCACGGAAGGGACACGTTTCTCTGGGGCCAACGTCCTGACTTTC.

This clonotype was detected many times. V usage is TRBV6-2 or TRBV6-3 and J usage is TRBJ2-5; the match to TRBD2 covers 11 bases. After removal of 6 bases from V and 8 bases from J, the junction contained 11 bases not matched to a gene. Germline assignment: CDR1 MNHEY and CDR2 SVGEGT. CDR3 size: 15 residues. The DNA for the CDR3 is TGTGCCAGCAGGTCGACCGGGACTAGCGGTGGAACCCAGTACTTC. Encoded protein: CASRSTGTSGGTQYF.

This clonotype was found many times. The chain carries TRBV5-1 and TRBJ1-1; D is unresolved. Trimming shortened V by 2 bases and J by 11 bases, and 19 bases separated the two germline ends. CDR1 is SGHRS, CDR2 YFSETQ, per germline. This CDR3 contains 14 residues. The CDR3 DNA is TGCGCCAGCAGCTTTTTCGACGGGCCGATTCACGCTTTCTTT. Its translation is CASSFFDGPIHAFF.

This clonotype was counted many times. This chain uses TRBV3-1 with TRBJ1-5; 8 bases are a match to TRBD1. The CDR3 covers 15 residues. The V gene end was trimmed by 5 bases and the J gene end by 4 bases; junction bases not matched to a gene: 7. The germline CDR1 and CDR2 sequences are LGHDT and YNNKEL (reference sequence). The CDR3 here is CASSSDRGTNQPQHF. CDR3 DNA sequence: TGTGCCAGCAGCTCCGACAGGGGAACAAATCAGCCCCAGCATTTT.

This clonotype was observed many times. The genes are TRBV7-2 and TRBJ2-3; D is unresolved. Germline values: CDR1 SGHTA, CDR2 FQGNSA. CDR3 length: 14 residues. Trimming left V 1 base short and J 6 bases short, with 11 bases between. CDR3 in DNA: TGTGCCAGCAGCTTAGGGATAGCTTCGGATACGCAGTATTTT. Its translation is CASSLGIASDTQYF.

This clonotype came up many times. The V call is TRBV11-2, the J call TRBJ2-2; 8 positions agree with TRBD2. Germline V gene sequence: CDR1 SGHAT, CDR2 FQNNGV. This CDR3 region has 19 residues. The V segment lost 2 bases and the J segment 1 base; nucleotides outside the gene matches: 12. CDR3 protein: CASSLQVFPGGRNTGELFF. CDR3 DNA sequence: TGTGCCAGCAGCTTACAAGTTTTTCCGGGAGGGCGGAACACCGGGGAGCTGTTTTTT.

This clonotype was detected many times. The chain is built from TRBV25-1 and TRBJ2-1, with 7 bases identical to TRBD2. The germline CDR1 and CDR2 sequences are MGHDK and SYGVNS. With 9 bases clipped from V and 9 bases from J, the junction kept 17 bases outside the gene matches. The CDR3 sequence is 15 residues long. CDR3 DNA sequence: TGTGCCAGTTCTCACGGAGCGGGACTTTCGAGTGAGCAGTTCTTC. Its translation is CASSHGAGLSSEQFF.

This clonotype was seen many times. This chain joins TRBV10-3 and TRBJ2-1; D uncertain. Germline V gene sequence: CDR1 ENHRY, CDR2 SYGVKD. The CDR3 is 15 amino acids. V was clipped by 2 bases and J by 0 bases, with 8 bases between them. This CDR3 reads CAISEGGSSYNEQFF. The CDR3 DNA reads TGTGCCATCAGTGAGGGCGGCAGCTCCTACAATGAGCAGTTCTTC.